Listed here is a single T cell receptor (beta chain). This clonotype was recorded a few times. Its antigen is currently not known. No much larger clonotype is one base removed from it; base qualities were not supplied. The data were taken from a study of T cell repertoires in cytomegalovirus infection (dated by TCRdb to between 2017 and 2020). The study in broad terms: The HLA type of each donor mattered for the analysis, because public TCR beta signatures pointed to carriage of CMV infection along with the matching HLA type.

Overall results and qualifications from the work: In both this cohort and an independent roughly 360-donor cohort, the cumulative frequency of public TCR beta family members distinguished carriers of CMV infection plus the relevant HLA type. The ex vivo response was dominated by HLA-C-restricted CMV-specific TCR beta clonotypes, and the single most frequent clonotype in two of eight donors was supplied by these HLA-C-restricted clonotypes.

Taken from cysteine to phenylalanine, the CDR3 has 11 residues. The sequence is cut down to CDR3 DNA, 33 bases in frame from base 1. V loses 3 bases, J loses 5 bases, and the germline ends lie 8 bases apart. Taken from the germline V gene, the CDR1 and CDR2 loops are SQVTM and ANQGSEA. TCRdb names Illumina HiSeq 1500 as the instrument used. TCRdb took the public reads, trimmed them with fastp at Q25, ran MiXCR for clone calling and kept in-frame beta chains. Each entry merges the rows of one CDR3 protein and shows their most common DNA and genes. Recorded for this sample are roughly 200,000 distinct CDR3 sequences; about a sixth of them occurred a single time. The biggest ten clones account for roughly 24% of the sample.

Rearrangement joined TRBV29-1 to TRBJ2-7; D gene: possibly TRBD1, on 6 matching bases. The sequenced sample was CD8+ T cells from PBMCs. This sequence was found in a human donor in good health (CMV status not recorded). Some clones in this sample may be carry-over from other donors' samples. The bases are TGCAGCGTTGAGGGGGCTGACGAGCAGTACTTC. This codes for CSVEGADEQYF.